Below, 24 T cell receptor beta chains from the same sample are listed, as sequenced in a study of technical replicates of blood from several donors. TCRdb's table, derived via immunoSEQ multiplex PCR, lists solely in-frame clones and lacks some. Of 60,000 or so clones listed, roughly 97% were seen once; the top ten hold about 0.2%. The specimen was T cells isolated from PBMCs. These TCRs come from a human donor in good health.

The rearrangement links TRBV4-1 to TRBJ1-5; D is unclear. This CDR3 has 15 amino acids. V was cut by 0 bases and J by 0 bases, with 6 bases left in between. Germline lookup yields CDR1 MGHRA and CDR2 YSYEKL. DNA for the CDR3: TGCGCCAGCAGCCAAGAAGAGTATAGCAATCAGCCCCAGCATTTT. Translated: CASSQEEYSNQPQHF.

The rearrangement uses TRBV29-1 and TRBJ1-1; D gene unclear. V lost 6 bases, J lost 1 base, and 24 bases lay in between. CDR3 length: 17 residues. Germline V gene sequence: CDR1 SQVTM, CDR2 ANQGSEA. CDR3 DNA: TGCAGCGTCGGTGGTGGGGAAGACGGTCGGGGGAACACTGAAGCTTTCTTT. Its translation is CSVGGGEDGRGNTEAFF.

The chain employs TRBV9 and TRBJ1-2, with TRBD1 matching 7 bases. V gave up 0 bases and J gave up 7 bases; unmatched junction bases: 3. Germline V gene sequence: CDR1 SGDLS, CDR2 YYNGEE. The CDR3 sequence is 13 residues long. The CDR3 sequence: CASSVVGGGGYTF. CDR3 coding DNA: TGTGCCAGCAGCGTAGTAGGGGGCGGTGGCTACACCTTC.

The CDR3 region has the DNA TGTGCCTGGGGAGCGGGGGGCACAGATACGCAGTATTTT. Translation gives CAWGAGGTDTQYF. This chain uses TRBV30 with TRBJ2-3; 8 bases are shared with TRBD2. V lost 5 bases, J lost 1 base, and 2 bases stayed unmatched. Germline V gives CDR1 GTSNPN, CDR2 SVGIG (reference sequence). The CDR3 consists of 13 residues.

The CDR3 region is CSVGTGGGEQYF. In DNA form, the CDR3 reads TGCAGCGTTGGGACAGGGGGAGGTGAGCAGTACTTC. The chain employs TRBV29-1 and TRBJ2-7; 10 bases match TRBD1. This CDR3 region has 12 residues. Germline CDR1 is SQVTM and CDR2 is ANQGSEA. V shed 4 bases, J shed 7 bases, and the junction held 4 bases outside the gene matches.

The chain carries TRBV19 and TRBJ1-2; 8 nucleotides line up with TRBD1. The CDR3 totals 17 residues. The germline V gene has CDR1 LNHDA and CDR2 SQIVND (reference sequence). The J segment lost 4 bases and the V segment lost 5 bases, leaving 15 bases of the junction unmatched. The CDR3 spells CASSSGQGLSYSYGYTF. Written as DNA, the CDR3 is TGTGCCAGTAGTTCTGGACAGGGCCTATCCTATTCCTATGGCTACACCTTC.

CDR3: CASSSPQGDRNTIYF. In DNA form, the CDR3 reads TGTGCCAGCAGCTCTCCACAGGGAGACCGAAACACCATATATTTT. The chain recombines TRBV13 with TRBJ1-3; maybe TRBD1 (6 bases). Trimming left V 4 bases short and J 5 bases short, with 15 bases between. The CDR3 sequence is 15 residues long. CDR1 and CDR2 (germline): PRHDT, FYEKMQ (reference sequence).

This clone was picked up a small number of times. The V and J genes are TRBV7-9 and TRBJ2-5; 15 bases map to TRBD2. CDR3 length: 17 residues. Unmatched junction bases numbered 10, after V lost 6 bases and J lost 5 bases. Germline V CDR1 and CDR2: SEHNR, FQNEAQ (reference sequence). CDR3 DNA: TGTGCCAGCAGAGGACTAGCGGGGGGGGAATCCGGTGAGACCCAGTACTTC. Residues: CASRGLAGGESGETQYF.

The chain uses TRBV28 and TRBJ2-5, with TRBD1 matching over 8 bases. Per the germline V gene, CDR1 is MDHEN and CDR2 is SYDVKM. The J segment lost 2 bases and the V segment lost 5 bases, leaving 1 base of the junction unmatched. The CDR3 consists of 13 residues. The CDR3 DNA sequence: TGTGCCAGCAGTGGGACAGGACAAGAGACCCAGTACTTC. The encoded protein is CASSGTGQETQYF.

J is TRBJ1-1 and V is TRBV6-5, with D maybe TRBD1 (5 bases). CDR3 length: 13 residues. The V gene lost 6 bases and the J gene lost 10 bases, with 18 bases spanning the gap. Germline CDR1 is MNHEY and CDR2 is SVGAGI. The CDR3, as DNA: TGTGCCAGCAGCTTCGACAGCATTGCTTCAGCTTTCTTT. Its translation is CASSFDSIASAFF.

V usage is TRBV5-1 and J usage is TRBJ2-3; the match to TRBD1 covers 7 bases. Germline CDR1 SGHRS, CDR2 YFSETQ. This CDR3 comprises 15 residues. The V and J ends lost 2 bases and 2 bases, in that order; junction bases with no gene match: 5. CDR3 region: CASSFGTALTDTQYF. CDR3 sequence (DNA): TGCGCCAGCAGCTTTGGGACAGCTCTCACAGATACGCAGTATTTT.

The chain combines TRBV6-5 with TRBJ1-5, with D tentatively TRBD1 (5 bases). Germline V gene sequence: CDR1 MNHEY, CDR2 SVGAGI. Trimming took off 4 bases at V and 7 bases at J, with 17 bases between the two ends. CDR3 length: 15 amino acids. This CDR3 reads CASSSRAGRGQPQHF. CDR3 in DNA: TGTGCCAGCAGTTCCAGGGCGGGGCGAGGGCAGCCCCAGCATTTT.

This clone came up a few times. This chain links TRBV10-3 with TRBJ1-6; perhaps TRBD1 as D (6 bases). Germline assignment: CDR1 ENHRY and CDR2 SYGVKD. V lost 2 bases and J lost 4, with 6 bases in between. The CDR3 is 14 amino acids. The CDR3 DNA reads TGTGCCATCAGTGAGGGACAGTATAATTCACCCCTCCACTTT. This gives the protein CAISEGQYNSPLHF.

The rearrangement links TRBV30 to TRBJ1-5; a possible D gene is TRBD1 (5 bases). This CDR3 is 15 amino acids long. Germline CDR1 is GTSNPN and CDR2 is SVGIG (reference sequence). Trimming stripped 0 bases from V and 4 bases from J, with 13 bases between. The CDR3 here is CAWSVLSGRNQPQHF. The DNA of the CDR3 is TGTGCCTGGAGTGTTTTGTCAGGGAGGAATCAGCCCCAGCATTTT.

The chain carries TRBV6-1 and TRBJ2-2; a weak D match, TRBD1 (5 bases). The length of the CDR3 is 14 residues. Trimming stripped 5 bases from V and 7 bases from J, with 14 bases between. Germline V CDR1 and CDR2: MNHNS, SASEGT. The CDR3 region has the DNA TGTGCCAGCAGTTTCGCAGGGAAAAACGGGGAGCTGTTTTTT. Encoded protein: CASSFAGKNGELFF.

In this sample, this clone turned up once. The chain recombines TRBV6-5 with TRBJ2-7, with 10 bases fitting TRBD2. J was trimmed by 5 bases and V by 6 bases; bases with no gene match: 4. Germline CDR1 reads MNHEY; CDR2 reads SVGAGI. There are 13 residues in the CDR3. The CDR3 DNA is TGTGCCAGCAGCCTAGCGGGAGAGAACGAGCAGTACTTC. Translated: CASSLAGENEQYF.

This sequence joins TRBV7-9 and TRBJ2-3, with 9 bases fitting TRBD2. The germline CDR1 and CDR2 sequences are SEHNR and FQNEAQ (reference sequence). J was trimmed by 4 bases and V by 6 bases; bases with no gene match: 11. CDR3 length: 16 residues. Here the CDR3 reads CASRILGGGGADTQYF. CDR3 in DNA: TGTGCCAGCAGGATCCTTGGCGGGGGGGGCGCAGATACGCAGTATTTT.

The chain is built from TRBV2 and TRBJ1-2, with TRBD1 matching 10 bases. CDR1 SNHLY and CDR2 FYNNEI come from the germline V gene. V was clipped by 6 bases and J by 8 bases; unmatched bases: 3. There are 12 residues in the CDR3. CDR3 sequence (DNA): TGTGCCAGCAGAGGGACAGGGGACGGCTACACCTTC. Amino acid sequence: CASRGTGDGYTF. Full variable domain (missing parts from reference TRBV2 and TRBJ1-2): EPEVTQTPSHQVTQMGQEVILRCVPISNHLYFYWYRQILGQKVEFLVSFYNNEISEKSEIFDDQFSVERPDGSNFTLKIRSTKLEDSAMYFCASRGTGDGYTFGSGTRLTVV.

The rearrangement joins TRBV10-3 to TRBJ2-7; TRBD2 matches at 9 bases. The J segment lost 9 bases and the V segment lost 1 base, leaving 10 bases of the junction unmatched. CDR1 and CDR2 (germline): ENHRY, SYGVKD. This CDR3 contains 15 residues. In nucleotides, the CDR3 is TGTGCCATCAGTGAGTATAGGACTAGCGAGGACGCGCAGTACTTC. Encoded protein: CAISEYRTSEDAQYF.

The J gene is TRBJ2-5, the V gene TRBV30; 9 bases map to TRBD2. The CDR3 covers 14 residues. Germline V CDR1 and CDR2: GTSNPN, SVGIG (reference sequence). With V trimmed by 2 bases and J by 0 bases, 1 base remained unmatched. As DNA, the CDR3 is TGTGCCTGGAGTAGCGGGGGGTACCAAGAGACCCAGTACTTC. It is translated as CAWSSGGYQETQYF.

The chain links TRBV6-5 to TRBJ1-1, with TRBD1 as a possible D gene (5 bases). The V end was cut by 0 bases, the J end by 11 bases, with 16 bases between. The V gene's germline CDR1 is MNHEY and CDR2 SVGAGI. This CDR3 has 14 residues. In DNA form, the CDR3 reads TGTGCCAGCAGTTACTCGACCTCAGGGCGGCGGGCTTTCTTT. It codes for CASSYSTSGRRAFF.

This chain connects TRBV5-4 to TRBJ1-1, with D possibly matching TRBD1 (6 bases). The V and J ends lost 5 bases and 1 base respectively, with 15 bases between them. CDR3 size: 15 residues. Per the germline V gene, CDR1 is SGHNT and CDR2 is YYREEE (reference sequence). The chain's CDR3 is CASSTAPGQNTEAFF. CDR3 in DNA: TGTGCCAGCAGTACCGCTCCGGGACAGAACACTGAAGCTTTCTTT.

The J gene is TRBJ1-1, the V gene TRBV7-6; possible D gene TRBD1, 5 bases. The germline gives CDR1 SGHVS, CDR2 FNYEAQ. The CDR3 contains 13 residues. Trimming pared 7 bases from V and 5 bases from J, leaving 14 bases between. CDR3 DNA: TGTGCCAGCACCCTAGTTAAGGGGACTGAAGCTTTCTTT. It codes for CASTLVKGTEAFF.

The genes are TRBV30 and TRBJ1-1; D ambiguous. The CDR3 sequence is 13 residues long. V lost 3 bases to trimming and J lost 4 bases, with 12 bases between them. CDR1 is GTSNPN and CDR2 is SVGIG in the germline V gene (reference sequence). The CDR3: CAWSPGGSTEAFF. As DNA, the CDR3 is TGTGCCTGGAGCCCTGGAGGGTCCACTGAAGCTTTCTTT.